The 22 T cell receptor beta chains presented below share a single source sample, sequenced in a study of Ad26.COV2.S vaccination and SARS-CoV-2 variants. Repertoires were generated with immunoSEQ multiplex PCR, while TCRdb's copy carries only in-frame clones and drops some. Of 75,000 to 100,000 clones in the sample, about four fifths are singletons; the top ten hold 15% to 20%. The sample here was peripheral blood, taken after recovery from COVID-19. These receptors were collected from a human donor who had recovered from COVID-19.

This chain uses TRBV10-2 with TRBJ1-1; D remains unclear. CDR3 length equals 13 residues. The V gene's germline CDR1 is WSHSY and CDR2 SAAADI. With 6 bases removed from V and 3 bases from J, the gap between germline ends came to 11 bases. For the CDR3, the DNA is TGCGCCAGCAGAGAAATCGACTACACTGAAGCTTTCTTT. Its protein is CASREIDYTEAFF.

The chain links TRBV4-1 to TRBJ2-1; the match to TRBD2 covers 10 bases. CDR3 length: 19 residues. Trimming cost V 3 bases and J 7 bases; bases outside gene matches: 18. Germline CDR1 MGHRA, CDR2 YSYEKL. The CDR3 DNA reads TGCGCCAGCAGCCATCTCTTGACTCGGGCTAGCGGGAGCTATAATGAGCAGTTCTTC. It encodes CASSHLLTRASGSYNEQFF.

The chain joins TRBV12-3 or TRBV12-4 to TRBJ1-5; D unclear. This CDR3 region has 13 residues. Deletions cut 1 base from V and 6 bases from J, with 7 bases between. CDR3 nucleotides: TGTGCCAGCAGTTTAGAAGTTTCTCAGCCCCAGCATTTT. Amino acids: CASSLEVSQPQHF.

The chain employs TRBV7-9 and TRBJ2-7; D possibly corresponds to TRBD2 (6 bases). CDR3 size: 13 residues. Germline CDR1 is SEHNR and CDR2 is FQNEAQ (reference sequence). V was clipped by 5 bases and J by 4 bases, with 12 bases between them. CDR3 sequence (DNA): TGTGCCAGCAGCGGGAGGCGAGAATACGAGCAGTACTTC. This sequence encodes CASSGRREYEQYF.

CDR3 protein: CASSEYHEQFF. The CDR3 nucleotides are TGTGCCAGCAGTGAATACCATGAGCAGTTCTTC. V is TRBV25-1 and J is TRBJ2-1; no clear D. Trimming took 0 bases from V and 8 from J, leaving 2 bases between them. The CDR3 sequence is 11 residues long. Germline CDR1 is MGHDK and CDR2 is SYGVNS.

The chain carries TRBV5-4 and TRBJ2-7; 10 nucleotides line up with TRBD2. CDR3 length: 15 amino acids. CDR1 and CDR2 (germline): SGHNT, YYREEE (reference sequence). V shed 4 bases and J 5 bases; nucleotides not matched to a gene: 9. This CDR3 reads CASSKSGRAGDEQYF. The CDR3, as DNA: TGTGCCAGCAGCAAAAGCGGGAGGGCCGGGGACGAGCAGTACTTC.

The chain links TRBV5-4 to TRBJ1-4; D gene uncertain. V was trimmed by 4 bases and J by 7 bases, leaving 17 bases between them. The CDR3 consists of 15 residues. Germline-derived CDR1 and CDR2 are SGHNT and YYREEE (reference sequence). The CDR3 region is CASSPEGTQVEKLFF. As DNA, the CDR3 is TGTGCCAGCAGCCCCGAGGGTACTCAGGTTGAAAAACTGTTTTTT.

V and J are TRBV6-6 and TRBJ1-1, with 8 bases that match TRBD1. This CDR3 is built from 16 residues. The germline V gene has CDR1 MNHNY and CDR2 SVGAGI (reference sequence). V dropped 4 bases and J dropped 5; count of bases not matched to a gene: 12. Here the CDR3 reads CASSSRSQGVGTEAFF. Written as DNA, the CDR3 is TGTGCCAGCAGTTCTCGTTCACAGGGGGTAGGGACTGAAGCTTTCTTT.

This chain joins TRBV27 and TRBJ1-4; D uncertain. Germline V CDR1 and CDR2: MNHEY, SMNVEV (reference sequence). V was clipped by 6 bases and J by 4 bases, with 3 bases between them. The CDR3 is 11 residues long. In nucleotides, the CDR3 is TGTGCCAGCAGAATTAATGAAAAACTGTTTTTT. Translated, it gives CASRINEKLFF. Full variable domain (rest looked up from reference TRBV27 and TRBJ1-4): EAQVTQNPRYLITVTGKKLTVTCSQNMNHEYMSWYRQDPGLGLRQIYYSMNVEVTDKGDVPEGYKVSRKEKRNFPLILESPSPNQTSLYFCASRINEKLFFGSGTQLSVL.

This clone came up a few times. J is TRBJ1-5 and V is TRBV6-2 or TRBV6-3, with a possible D match to TRBD1 (5 bases). The V and J ends lost 5 bases and 2 bases respectively, with 10 bases between them. CDR3 length equals 14 residues. Germline V lookup: CDR1 MNHEY, CDR2 SVGEGT. The CDR3 region has the DNA TGTGCCAGCAGTAGAGGGGTGGGCAATCAGCCCCAGCATTTT. This gives the protein CASSRGVGNQPQHF.

The rearrangement links TRBV9 to TRBJ2-1; D not certain. Trimming pared 3 bases from V and 5 bases from J, leaving 3 bases between. CDR3 length equals 11 residues. The germline gives CDR1 SGDLS, CDR2 YYNGEE. CDR3 in amino acids: CASSADNEQFF. The DNA of the CDR3 is TGTGCCAGCAGCGCGGACAATGAGCAGTTCTTC.

The rearrangement uses TRBV4-3 and TRBJ2-1; 14 nucleotides align to TRBD2. CDR3 size: 20 residues. Germline values: CDR1 LGHNA, CDR2 YSLEER. The V gene end was trimmed by 1 base and the J gene end by 0 bases; junction bases not matched to a gene: 8. CDR3 nucleotide sequence: TGCGCCAGCAGCCAAGTGCCGACTAGCGGGAGGGCTAGCTCCTACAATGAGCAGTTCTTC. Protein product: CASSQVPTSGRASSYNEQFF.

The chain recombines TRBV7-6 with TRBJ2-5; 13 bases are a match to TRBD2. The V and J ends lost 5 bases and 1 base, in that order; junction bases with no gene match: 10. CDR1 is SGHVS and CDR2 is FNYEAQ in the germline V gene. The CDR3 consists of 18 residues. The CDR3: CASSRTSGRAILQETQYF. The CDR3 region has the DNA TGTGCCAGCAGCCGAACTAGCGGGAGGGCCATACTCCAAGAGACCCAGTACTTC.

The chain joins TRBV29-1 to TRBJ2-6; 9 nucleotides line up with TRBD1. V trimming: 3 bases; J trimming: 0 bases; junction bases outside the gene matches: 9. Looked up from germline, CDR1 is SQVTM and CDR2 is ANQGSEA. The CDR3 is 18 amino acids. This CDR3 reads CSVEIATGGLSGANVLTF. The CDR3 DNA follows: TGCAGCGTTGAGATAGCAACAGGGGGCCTCTCTGGGGCCAACGTCCTGACTTTC.

The V and J genes are TRBV9 and TRBJ2-7, with D possibly TRBD1 on 5 matching bases. Trimming pared 0 bases from V and 2 bases from J, leaving 12 bases between. Germline CDR1 SGDLS, CDR2 YYNGEE. This CDR3 region has 15 residues. The CDR3 nucleotides read TGTGCCAGCAGCGTAGGCCAGGGCGAAACCTACGAGCAGTACTTC. Translation gives CASSVGQGETYEQYF.

The V and J genes are TRBV6-4 and TRBJ2-7; maybe TRBD2 (6 bases). V lost 3 bases to trimming and J lost 4 bases, with 10 bases between them. Germline V gene sequence: CDR1 MRHNA, CDR2 SNTAGT. The CDR3 contains 13 residues. The CDR3 coding sequence is TGTGCCAGCAGTGAGTTTGGAGGGTACGAGCAGTACTTC. This translates into CASSEFGGYEQYF.

This chain links TRBV19 with TRBJ1-1, with a weak D call TRBD1 (6 bases). The germline CDR1 and CDR2 sequences are LNHDA and SQIVND (reference sequence). The V end lost 6 bases, the J end lost 1 base, and 12 bases lay between the germline ends. This CDR3 is 14 amino acids long. The CDR3 loop reads CASSRNRENTEAFF. Written as DNA, the CDR3 is TGTGCCAGTAGCAGGAACAGGGAGAACACTGAAGCTTTCTTT.

This clone was detected once. The V call is TRBV5-6, the J call TRBJ2-4; D not resolved. The CDR3 has 15 residues. The germline CDR1 and CDR2 sequences are SGHDT and YYEEEE. V lost 6 bases to trimming and J lost 0 bases, with 13 bases between them. CDR3 DNA: TGTGCCAGCACCCTTTGGATAGTAGCCAAAAACATTCAGTACTTC. Its translation: CASTLWIVAKNIQYF.

The chain combines TRBV18 with TRBJ1-6; unclear D gene. This CDR3 is 15 amino acids long. Trimming pared 2 bases from V and 0 bases from J, leaving 5 bases between. Looked up from germline, CDR1 is KGHSH and CDR2 is LQKENI. In DNA form, the CDR3 reads TGTGCCAGCTCACCAGGGAACTCCTATAATTCACCCCTCCACTTT. Translation gives CASSPGNSYNSPLHF.

This clone was detected once. V usage is TRBV7-9 and J usage is TRBJ2-5, with 8 bases aligning to TRBD2. Germline CDR1 and CDR2: SEHNR and FQNEAQ (reference sequence). This CDR3 spans 15 amino acids. Trimming took 5 bases from V and 4 from J; bases not matched to a gene: 9. CDR3 nucleotide sequence: TGTGCCAGCAGCCCTCCGGGAGGGATAGGAGAGACCCAGTACTTC. The encoded protein is CASSPPGGIGETQYF.

This chain links TRBV15 with TRBJ1-6; D uncertain. CDR1 and CDR2 (germline): LNHNV, YYDKDF (reference sequence). The CDR3 extends over 15 amino acids. V lost 1 base, J lost 9 bases, and 13 bases lay in between. DNA for the CDR3: TGTGCCACCAGCAGAGTCGCCGTGGGCGGTTCACCCCTCCACTTT. It yields the protein CATSRVAVGGSPLHF.

The chain joins TRBV6-5 to TRBJ1-1, with TRBD1 matching over 10 bases. CDR3 size: 14 residues. V shed 5 bases and J 6 bases; nucleotides not matched to a gene: 6. In germline, CDR1 is MNHEY, CDR2 SVGAGI. The CDR3 nucleotides are TGTGCCAGCAGTCCGCAGACAGGGGGCTCTGAAGCTTTCTTT. Its protein product is CASSPQTGGSEAFF.